This TCR beta chain came from a study of control samples from healthy donors and cancer patients. Germline V lookup: CDR1 SGDLS, CDR2 YYNGEE. The CDR3 runs 13 residues. Trimming took 3 bases from V and 8 from J, leaving 12 bases between them. A few counts support this clone. The table came from immunoSEQ multiplex PCR; TCRdb's copy has only in-frame clones and leaves some out. The sample has some 82,000 clones; around 87% are singletons. The genes are TRBV9 and TRBJ2-1, with D possibly being TRBD1 (6 bases). Sequencing was performed on blood. The clonotype comes from a man over 45 in good health. In DNA, the CDR3 is TGTGCCAGCAGCGAGGGGACAAAGGATGAGCAGTTCTTC. Translation gives CASSEGTKDEQFF.